The rows below give T cell receptor beta chains drawn from one sample of a study of cytomegalovirus exposure and HLA in healthy donors. Produced via immunoSEQ multiplex PCR; TCRdb's table is partial and in-frame only. In the table there are 90,000 to 150,000 clones, approximately 91% of which are singletons. The sequenced sample was PBMCs. The receptors derive from a man aged 18 to 30 in good health and CMV-seropositive. Each CDR3 is given with its conserved first and last residue. The D gene is left open where the match is weak. The listing skips clone size in some rows; elsewhere it reads once, few, many or a size class.

>TRBV29-1|TRBJ2-3|.|.
TGCAGCGTTGAAGAACCGCGGGGCCGCCTGGATACGCAGTATTTT
CSVEEPRGRLDTQYF
>TRBV28|TRBJ1-4|.|.
TGTGCCAGCAGCCCCACCCGCGTCCGAAAACTGTTTTTT
CASSPTRVRKLFF
>TRBV5-1|TRBJ2-1|TRBD1|.
TGCGCCAGCAGCCTAGACAGGGGCAATGAGCAGTTCTTC
CASSLDRGNEQFF
>TRBV5-6|TRBJ1-2|TRBD1|.
TGTGCCAGCAGCTTGTTGGAGACAGGGTATGGCTACACCTTC
CASSLLETGYGYTF
>TRBV7-2|TRBJ1-4|.|.
TGTGCCAGCAGCTCGTTTGGGGGGACTAATGAAAAACTGTTTTTT
CASSSFGGTNEKLFF
>TRBV29-1|TRBJ2-7|.|.
TGCAGCGCCACAAGGGGCAACCACCACGAGCAGTACTTC
CSATRGNHHEQYF
>TRBV28|TRBJ2-3|TRBD2|.
TGTGCCAGCAGCCCGACGACTAGCGGGGTTACAGATACGCAGTATTTT
CASSPTTSGVTDTQYF
>TRBV6-5|TRBJ1-2|.|.
TGTGCCAGCAGCCGCCGAGGGATCACATATGGCTACACCTTC
CASSRRGITYGYTF
>TRBV29-1|TRBJ2-7|.|.
TGCAGCGCCCAGGTGACGACCTACGAGCAGTACTTC
CSAQVTTYEQYF
>TRBV11-2|TRBJ2-7|.|.
TGTGCCAGCAGCTTTGACCAGGGAACCTACGAGCAGTACTTC
CASSFDQGTYEQYF
>TRBV7-9|TRBJ1-1|.|.
TGTGCCAGCAGCTTCGGGGGAGTGGGCACTGAAGCTTTCTTT
CASSFGGVGTEAFF
>TRBV7-8|TRBJ2-5|TRBD2|.
TGTGCCAGCAGCCCGGGAGCGGGACAAGAGACCCAGTACTTC
CASSPGAGQETQYF
>TRBV19|TRBJ1-2|.|.
TGTGCCAGTAGTATGGGGGCCAACTATGGCTACACCTTC
CASSMGANYGYTF
>TRBV5-5|TRBJ1-2|.|.
TGTGCCAGCAGCTTGGTACAGGTTCCGGCGTCCTATGGCTACACCTTC
CASSLVQVPASYGYTF
>TRBV28|TRBJ2-3|TRBD2|once
TGTGCCAGCAGTTTATGGGATCTTCGGGGGGGCCCGGGGACGCAGTATTTT
CASSLWDLRGGPGTQYF
>TRBV4-1|TRBJ2-4|.|.
TGCGCCAGCAGCCAAGTCGGTGGGCAGGGGAACATTCAGTACTTC
CASSQVGGQGNIQYF
>TRBV7-2|TRBJ1-5|.|once
TGTGCCAGCAGCTTAGGTACGGCAGACTATCAGCCCCAGCATTTT
CASSLGTADYQPQHF
>TRBV6-5|TRBJ2-7|.|.
TGTGCCAGCAGTTTCCAGGGGATTATCGACGAGCAGTACTTC
CASSFQGIIDEQYF
>TRBV5-6|TRBJ1-5|.|.
TGTGCCAGCAGCTTTGGAGGGCAAAATCAGCCCCAGCATTTT
CASSFGGQNQPQHF
>TRBV4-1|TRBJ2-7|TRBD2|.
TGCGCCAGCAGCCAAGATCGGCTCCCCCCAAAGGGAGGGAAATTTTTCTACGAGCAGTACTTC
CASSQDRLPPKGGKFFYEQYF
>TRBV18|TRBJ1-5|.|.
TGTGCCAGCTCACAACACAGGGAGCAGCCCCAGCATTTT
CASSQHREQPQHF
>TRBV29-1|TRBJ1-1|.|.
TGCAGCGCCGTACCAGGGGCGAACACTTACACTGAAGCTTTCTTT
CSAVPGANTYTEAFF
>TRBV5-5|TRBJ2-7|.|.
TGTGCCAGCAGCTTGGTAGATGCGACGGGAGAACCCTACGAGCAGTACTTC
CASSLVDATGEPYEQYF
>TRBV10-1|TRBJ2-3|TRBD2|.
TGCGCCAGCAGTCGAGTCGAGGATGGGACTAGCGGGCCAGATACGCAGTATTTT
CASSRVEDGTSGPDTQYF
>TRBV5-1|TRBJ2-1|TRBD2|.
TGCGCCAGCAGCTCCGGACTAGCGGGGGGGTCTGAGCAGTTCTTC
CASSSGLAGGSEQFF
>TRBV5-1|TRBJ2-3|TRBD2|once
TGCGCCAGCAGCTGGACTAGCGGAACGCAGTATTTT
CASSWTSGTQYF
>TRBV7-2|TRBJ2-1|TRBD1|.
TGTGCCAGCAGCTTAGATGGGACAGGGGTCTACAATGAGCAGTTCTTC
CASSLDGTGVYNEQFF
>TRBV20-1|TRBJ2-1|.|once
TGCAGTGCTAGTGCGACTAGTCAAAAGTTCTTC
CSASATSQKFF